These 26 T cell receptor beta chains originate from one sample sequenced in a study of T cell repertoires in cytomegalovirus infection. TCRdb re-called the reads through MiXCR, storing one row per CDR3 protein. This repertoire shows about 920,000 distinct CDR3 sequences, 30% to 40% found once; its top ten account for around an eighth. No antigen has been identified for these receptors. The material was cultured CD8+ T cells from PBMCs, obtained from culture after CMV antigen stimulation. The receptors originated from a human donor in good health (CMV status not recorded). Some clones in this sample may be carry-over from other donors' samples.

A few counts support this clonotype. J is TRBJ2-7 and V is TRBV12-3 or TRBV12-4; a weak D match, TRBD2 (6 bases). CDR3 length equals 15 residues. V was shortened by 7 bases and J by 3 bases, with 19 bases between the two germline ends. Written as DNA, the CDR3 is TGTGCCAGCACCTCCGGAGGGACCCCATACTACGAGCAGTACTTC. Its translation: CASTSGGTPYYEQYF.

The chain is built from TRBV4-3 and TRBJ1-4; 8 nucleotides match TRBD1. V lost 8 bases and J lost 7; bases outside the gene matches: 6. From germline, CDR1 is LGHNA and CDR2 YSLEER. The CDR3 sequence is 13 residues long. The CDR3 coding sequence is TGCGCCAGCGCACAGGGGGTTAGTGAAAAACTGTTTTTT. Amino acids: CASAQGVSEKLFF.

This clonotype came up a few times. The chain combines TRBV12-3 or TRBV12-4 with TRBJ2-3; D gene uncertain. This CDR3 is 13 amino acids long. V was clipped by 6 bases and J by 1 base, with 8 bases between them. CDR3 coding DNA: TGTGCCAGCAGGGCAGGCCGCACAGATACGCAGTATTTT. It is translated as CASRAGRTDTQYF.

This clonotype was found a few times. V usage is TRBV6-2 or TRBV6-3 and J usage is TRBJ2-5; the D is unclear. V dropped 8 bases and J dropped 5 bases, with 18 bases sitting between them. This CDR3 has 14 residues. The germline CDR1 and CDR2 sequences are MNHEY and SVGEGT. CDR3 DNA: TGTGCCAGCGGGTCCCTACCTTATGAGGAGACCCAGTACTTC. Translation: CASGSLPYEETQYF.

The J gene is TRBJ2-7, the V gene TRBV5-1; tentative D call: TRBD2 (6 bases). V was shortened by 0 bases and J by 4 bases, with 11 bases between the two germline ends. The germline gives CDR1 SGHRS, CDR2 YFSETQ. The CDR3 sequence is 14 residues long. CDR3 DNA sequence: TGCGCCAGCAGCTTGGCCGTAGCGGTTTACGAGCAGTACTTC. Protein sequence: CASSLAVAVYEQYF. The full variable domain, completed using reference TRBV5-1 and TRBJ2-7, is KAGVTQTPRYLIKTRGQQVTLSCSPISGHRSVSWYQQTPGQGLQFLFEYFSETQRNKGNFPGRFSGRQFSNSRSEMNVSTLELGDSALYLCASSLAVAVYEQYFGPGTRLTVT.

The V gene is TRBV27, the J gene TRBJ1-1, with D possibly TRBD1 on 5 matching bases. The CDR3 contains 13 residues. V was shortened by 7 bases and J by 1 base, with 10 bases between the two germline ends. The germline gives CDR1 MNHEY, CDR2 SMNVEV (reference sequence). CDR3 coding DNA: TGTGCCAGCAACCTCAGGGAGAACACTGAAGCTTTCTTT. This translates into CASNLRENTEAFF.

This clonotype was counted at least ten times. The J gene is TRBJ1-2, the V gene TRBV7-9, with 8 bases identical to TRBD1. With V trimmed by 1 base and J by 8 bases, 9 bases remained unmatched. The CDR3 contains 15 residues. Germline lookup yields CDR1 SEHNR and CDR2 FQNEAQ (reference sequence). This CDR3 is CASSLELDRAYGYTF. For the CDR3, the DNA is TGTGCCAGCAGCTTAGAGCTGGACAGGGCCTACGGCTACACCTTC.

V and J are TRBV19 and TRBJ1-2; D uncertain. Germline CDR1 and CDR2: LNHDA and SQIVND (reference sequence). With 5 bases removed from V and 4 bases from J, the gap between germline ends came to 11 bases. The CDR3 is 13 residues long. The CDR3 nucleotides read TGTGCCAGTAGTCCTTCGGCCAGCTATGGCTACACCTTC. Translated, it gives CASSPSASYGYTF.

CDR3 DNA: TGTGCCAGCAGTACCGGGACCACCAACACCGGGGAGCTGTTTTTT. Residues: CASSTGTTNTGELFF. The genes are TRBV12-3 or TRBV12-4 and TRBJ2-2; D may match TRBD1 or TRBD2 (5 bases each). Trimming stripped 5 bases from V and 2 bases from J, with 12 bases between. The CDR3 has 15 amino acids.

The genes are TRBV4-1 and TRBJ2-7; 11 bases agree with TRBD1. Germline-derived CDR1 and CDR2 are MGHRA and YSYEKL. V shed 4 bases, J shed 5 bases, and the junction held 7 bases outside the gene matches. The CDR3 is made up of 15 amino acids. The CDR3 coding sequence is TGCGCCAGCAGCCGGGACAGGGGGGTCGGTAACGAGCAGTACTTC. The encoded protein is CASSRDRGVGNEQYF.

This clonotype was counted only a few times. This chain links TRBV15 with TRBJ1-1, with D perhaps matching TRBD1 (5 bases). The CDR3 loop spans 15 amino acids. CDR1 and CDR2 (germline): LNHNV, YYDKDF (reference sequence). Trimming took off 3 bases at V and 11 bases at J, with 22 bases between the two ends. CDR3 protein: CATSSITGTPGWAFF. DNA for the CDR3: TGTGCCACCAGCAGCATAACCGGGACCCCGGGATGGGCTTTCTTT.

The CDR3 sequence is CASSPRDFRGTEAFF. The CDR3 coding sequence is TGTGCCAGCAGCCCGCGGGACTTTCGAGGCACTGAAGCTTTCTTT. This chain connects TRBV9 to TRBJ1-1, with D tentatively TRBD1 (5 bases). Germline V CDR1 and CDR2: SGDLS, YYNGEE. Trimming took 4 bases from V and 4 from J, leaving 17 bases between them. CDR3 length: 15 amino acids.

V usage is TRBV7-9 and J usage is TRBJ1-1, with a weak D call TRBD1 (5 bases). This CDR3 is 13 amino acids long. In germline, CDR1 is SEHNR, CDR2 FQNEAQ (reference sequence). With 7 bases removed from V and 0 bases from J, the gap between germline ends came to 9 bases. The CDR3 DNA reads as TGTGCCAGCATGCAGGGAATGAACACTGAAGCTTTCTTT. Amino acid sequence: CASMQGMNTEAFF.

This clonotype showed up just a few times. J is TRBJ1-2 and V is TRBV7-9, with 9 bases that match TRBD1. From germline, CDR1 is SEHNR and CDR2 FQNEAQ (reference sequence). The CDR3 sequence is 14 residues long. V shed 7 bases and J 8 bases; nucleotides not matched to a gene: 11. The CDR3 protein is CASITGQGEVGYTF. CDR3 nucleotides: TGTGCCAGCATAACGGGACAGGGAGAGGTCGGCTACACCTTC.

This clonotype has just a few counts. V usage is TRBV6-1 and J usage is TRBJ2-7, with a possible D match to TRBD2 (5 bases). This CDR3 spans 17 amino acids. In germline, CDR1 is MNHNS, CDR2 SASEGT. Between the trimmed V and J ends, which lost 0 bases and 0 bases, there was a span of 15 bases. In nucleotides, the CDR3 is TGTGCCAGCAGTGAAGCTCATATGGAAGGGAGCTCCTACGAGCAGTACTTC. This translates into CASSEAHMEGSSYEQYF.

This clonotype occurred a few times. This CDR3 is CAISESVAYEQYV. CDR3 nucleotide sequence: TGTGCCATCAGTGAGTCCGTCGCTTACGAGCAGTACGTC. The chain recombines TRBV10-3 with TRBJ2-7; D ambiguous. The germline V gene encodes CDR1 ENHRY and CDR2 SYGVKD. The CDR3 contains 13 residues. V was shortened by 0 bases and J by 4 bases, with 7 bases between the two germline ends.

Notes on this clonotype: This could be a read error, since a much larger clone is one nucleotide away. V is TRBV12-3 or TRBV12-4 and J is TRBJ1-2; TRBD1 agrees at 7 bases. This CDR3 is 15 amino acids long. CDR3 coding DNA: TGTGCCAACAGTACCGGGACAGCGAGAAACTATGGCTACACCTTC. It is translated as CANSTGTARNYGYTF.

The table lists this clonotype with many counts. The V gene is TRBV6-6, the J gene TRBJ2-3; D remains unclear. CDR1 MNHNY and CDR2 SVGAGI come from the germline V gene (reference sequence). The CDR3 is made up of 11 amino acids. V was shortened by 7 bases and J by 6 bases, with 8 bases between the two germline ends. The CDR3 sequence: CASTQGDTQYF. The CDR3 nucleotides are TGTGCCAGCACCCAAGGGGATACGCAGTATTTT.

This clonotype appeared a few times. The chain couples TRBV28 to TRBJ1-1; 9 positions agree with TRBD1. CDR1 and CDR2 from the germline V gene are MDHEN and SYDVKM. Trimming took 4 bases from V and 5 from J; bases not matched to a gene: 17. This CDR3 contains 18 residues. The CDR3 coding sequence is TGTGCCAGCAGTTCTAACCGGGACAGGGCCGACTTGGGGACTGAAGCTTTCTTT. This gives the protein CASSSNRDRADLGTEAFF. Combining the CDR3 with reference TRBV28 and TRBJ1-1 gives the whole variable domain DVKVTQSSRYLVKRTGEKVFLECVQDMDHENMFWYRQDPGLGLRLIYFSYDVKMKEKGDIPEGYSVSREKKERFSLILESASTNQTSMYLCASSSNRDRADLGTEAFFGQGTRLTVV.

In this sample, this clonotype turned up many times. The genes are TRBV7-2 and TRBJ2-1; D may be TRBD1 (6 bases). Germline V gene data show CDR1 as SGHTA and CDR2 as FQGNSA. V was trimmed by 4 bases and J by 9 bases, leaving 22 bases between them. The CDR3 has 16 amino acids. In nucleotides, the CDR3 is TGTGCCAGCAGCTCCGTTAGACAGGTCTTAAGGGGTGAGCAGTTCTTC. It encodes CASSSVRQVLRGEQFF. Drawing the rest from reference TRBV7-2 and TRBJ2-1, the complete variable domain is GAGVSQSPSNKVTEKGKDVELRCDPISGHTALYWYRQSLGQGLEFLIYFQGNSAPDKSGLPSDRFSAERTGGSVSTLTIQRTQQEDSAVYLCASSSVRQVLRGEQFFGPGTRLTVL.

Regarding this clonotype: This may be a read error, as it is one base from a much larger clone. DNA for the CDR3: TGTGCCAGCAGTTTAGAGGCTGACTCCTACAATGAGCAGTTCTTC. Protein product: CASSLEADSYNEQFF. The chain uses TRBV28 and TRBJ2-1, with unresolved D. The V gene's germline CDR1 is MDHEN and CDR2 SYDVKM. The ends were cut back, 2 bases at V and 0 bases at J, with 8 bases in the middle. The CDR3 extends over 15 amino acids.

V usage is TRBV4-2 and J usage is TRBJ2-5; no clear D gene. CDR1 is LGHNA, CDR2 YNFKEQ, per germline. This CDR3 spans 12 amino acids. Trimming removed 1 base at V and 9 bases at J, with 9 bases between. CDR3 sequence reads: CASSQAGRPQYF. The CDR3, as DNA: TGTGCCAGCAGCCAAGCCGGCAGACCCCAGTACTTC.

CDR3 sequence reads: CASTNQGLEEQYV. The CDR3 nucleotides read TGTGCCAGCACCAATCAGGGGCTTGAGGAGCAGTACGTC. This chain links TRBV6-1 with TRBJ2-7, with a tentative D call TRBD1 (6 bases). V was clipped by 7 bases and J by 7 bases, with 17 bases between them. Germline V gene lookup returns CDR1 MNHNS and CDR2 SASEGT. The CDR3 totals 13 residues.

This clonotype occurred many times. As DNA, the CDR3 is TGTGCCAGCAGTTCCCCTGACAGCGGCATTCAAGAAAAACTGTTTTTT. This gives the protein CASSSPDSGIQEKLFF. J is TRBJ1-4 and V is TRBV28, with a tentative D call TRBD1 (5 bases). The CDR3 totals 16 residues. The V end was cut by 4 bases, the J end by 8 bases, with 20 bases between. Per the germline V gene, CDR1 is MDHEN and CDR2 is SYDVKM. Looking up the rest from reference TRBV28 and TRBJ1-4 gives the full variable domain: DVKVTQSSRYLVKRTGEKVFLECVQDMDHENMFWYRQDPGLGLRLIYFSYDVKMKEKGDIPEGYSVSREKKERFSLILESASTNQTSMYLCASSSPDSGIQEKLFFGSGTQLSVL.

DNA for the CDR3: TGCAGCGTTGAGGGGGGCCGAGGACTGGGGGCCTACAATGAGCAGTTCTTC. It translates to CSVEGGRGLGAYNEQFF. The chain is built from TRBV29-1 and TRBJ2-1; D tentatively reads TRBD1 or TRBD2 (6 bases each). V shed 3 bases and J shed 2 bases, with 20 bases lying between them. This CDR3 is built from 17 residues. Germline lookup yields CDR1 SQVTM and CDR2 ANQGSEA.

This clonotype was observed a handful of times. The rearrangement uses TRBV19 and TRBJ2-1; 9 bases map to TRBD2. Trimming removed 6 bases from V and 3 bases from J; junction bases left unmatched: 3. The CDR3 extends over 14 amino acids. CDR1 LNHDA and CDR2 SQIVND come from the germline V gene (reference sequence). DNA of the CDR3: TGTGCCAGTAGGAGCGGGGGGAACTACAATGAGCAGTTCTTC. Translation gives CASRSGGNYNEQFF.